These 20 T cell receptor beta chains originate from one sample sequenced in a study of PD-1 blockade in classical Hodgkin lymphoma (dated by TCRdb to the early 2020s). Per the publication, the time point label means: cycle 1 day 1 (C1D1), immediately before nivolumab initiation. Every trial patient had relapsed following autologous stem cell transplantation, and prior brentuximab vedotin exposure was what differed among cohorts A, B and C. Libraries were constructed by the immunoSEQ multiplex PCR assay. The clones in this table, taken by TCRdb from immuneACCESS, are in-frame only. Not every clone is retained; where verified, under half of the shortfall comes from an unresolved V gene, and the cause of the rest is unknown. The sample table shows tens of thousands of clones, and around 66% are seen once. The ten largest account for more than 9.5% of the sample. The sequences come from peripheral blood mononuclear cells (PBMCs), collected at baseline. The receptors originated from a human donor with classical Hodgkin lymphoma.

The chain employs TRBV28 and TRBJ2-7, with D hard to call. V gave up 4 bases and J gave up 4 bases, with 5 bases separating them. Germline V gene data show CDR1 as MDHEN and CDR2 as SYDVKM. There are 11 residues in the CDR3. The CDR3 protein is CASSSFYEQYF. The CDR3 DNA sequence: TGTGCCAGCAGTTCCTTTTACGAGCAGTACTTC. Based on the CDR3 plus reference TRBV28 and TRBJ2-7, the full variable domain is DVKVTQSSRYLVKRTGEKVFLECVQDMDHENMFWYRQDPGLGLRLIYFSYDVKMKEKGDIPEGYSVSREKKERFSLILESASTNQTSMYLCASSSFYEQYFGPGTRLTVT.

The chain combines TRBV29-1 with TRBJ2-5, with D unclear. The V end lost 7 bases, the J end lost 4 bases, and 13 bases lay between the germline ends. The CDR3 loop spans 12 amino acids. The V gene's germline CDR1 is SQVTM and CDR2 ANQGSEA. The CDR3 loop reads CSGASVPETQYF. For the CDR3, the DNA is TGCAGCGGGGCAAGCGTACCAGAGACCCAGTACTTC.

The genes are TRBV5-1 and TRBJ2-1, with D tentatively TRBD2 (5 bases). V lost 0 bases and J 1 base, leaving 8 bases between the germline ends. This CDR3 comprises 15 residues. From germline, CDR1 is SGHRS and CDR2 YFSETQ. In nucleotides, the CDR3 is TGCGCCAGCAGCTTGGCGTCGGGATCCTACAATGAGCAGTTCTTC. Amino acids: CASSLASGSYNEQFF. Drawing the rest from reference TRBV5-1 and TRBJ2-1, the complete variable domain is KAGVTQTPRYLIKTRGQQVTLSCSPISGHRSVSWYQQTPGQGLQFLFEYFSETQRNKGNFPGRFSGRQFSNSRSEMNVSTLELGDSALYLCASSLASGSYNEQFFGPGTRLTVL.

Ten or more counts support this clone. The chain uses TRBV30 and TRBJ2-7, with TRBD1 matching over 9 bases. From germline, CDR1 is GTSNPN and CDR2 SVGIG (reference sequence). CDR3 length equals 14 residues. The V gene end was trimmed by 2 bases and the J gene end by 5 bases; junction bases not matched to a gene: 7. In DNA form, the CDR3 reads TGTGCCTGGAGTTCCGGACAGGGGAAGGACGAGCAGTACTTC. It codes for CAWSSGQGKDEQYF.

This chain uses TRBV4-1 with TRBJ1-2; TRBD1 matches 8 bases. The V gene end was trimmed by 1 base and the J gene end by 4 bases; junction bases not matched to a gene: 11. Germline V gene lookup returns CDR1 MGHRA and CDR2 YSYEKL. This CDR3 contains 17 residues. The chain's CDR3 is CASSQGQGYSGGYGYTF. CDR3 nucleotide sequence: TGCGCCAGCAGCCAAGGACAGGGGTATTCGGGGGGCTATGGCTACACCTTC.

V gene TRBV2 combines with J gene TRBJ1-4, with D possibly matching TRBD1 (5 bases). Trimming shortened V by 7 bases and J by 0 bases, and 12 bases separated the two germline ends. This CDR3 spans 15 amino acids. Germline V gene lookup returns CDR1 SNHLY and CDR2 FYNNEI. The CDR3 region has the DNA TGTGCCAGCAACCGGGACGCATCAACTAATGAAAAACTGTTTTTT. Translation gives CASNRDASTNEKLFF.

The CDR3 bases are TGTGCCAGCAGCATTACGATGAGTAGAAACACCATATATTTT. Its protein product is CASSITMSRNTIYF. V is TRBV28 and J is TRBJ1-3; D remains unclear. V lost 6 bases to trimming and J lost 5 bases, with 14 bases between them. CDR1 is MDHEN, CDR2 SYDVKM, per germline. CDR3 length: 14 amino acids.

CDR3 in amino acids: CAWSSMTGTDTQYF. Written as DNA, the CDR3 is TGTGCCTGGAGTTCCATGACAGGCACAGATACGCAGTATTTT. J is TRBJ2-3 and V is TRBV30; tentatively, D is TRBD1 (5 bases). V gave up 2 bases and J gave up 1 base, with 10 bases separating them. The germline gives CDR1 GTSNPN, CDR2 SVGIG (reference sequence). The CDR3 is 14 amino acids.

This chain links TRBV7-6 with TRBJ1-1; possibly TRBD1 for D (6 bases). V lost 4 bases, J lost 5 bases, and 11 bases lay in between. In germline, CDR1 is SGHVS, CDR2 FNYEAQ. This CDR3 comprises 13 residues. CDR3 protein: CASSSQGRTEAFF. For the CDR3, the DNA is TGTGCCAGCAGCTCGCAGGGGAGGACTGAAGCTTTCTTT.

The V call is TRBV5-1, the J call TRBJ2-2; the match to TRBD2 covers 16 bases. V lost 4 bases, J lost 12 bases, and 6 bases stayed unmatched. The germline V gene has CDR1 SGHRS and CDR2 YFSETQ. The CDR3 runs 15 residues. CDR3 DNA: TGCGCCAGCAGCCCGGGGACTAGCGGGGGGGCGCAGCTGTTTTTT. This translates into CASSPGTSGGAQLFF.

The chain links TRBV6-1 to TRBJ2-1, with 9 bases lining up with TRBD2. V was pared by 1 base and J by 7 bases, with 14 bases of the junction left unmatched. The CDR3 consists of 18 residues. Germline CDR1 is MNHNS and CDR2 is SASEGT. The CDR3 sequence: CASSEVGAAGGPGNEQFF. The CDR3 region has the DNA TGTGCCAGCAGTGAAGTAGGGGCGGCGGGAGGGCCGGGAAATGAGCAGTTCTTC.

This clone occurred once. J is TRBJ1-6 and V is TRBV11-2; TRBD1 matches 10 bases. The V and J ends lost 2 bases and 5 bases, in that order; junction bases with no gene match: 6. Germline V gene data show CDR1 as SGHAT and CDR2 as FQNNGV. The CDR3 totals 17 residues. Here the CDR3 reads CASSLSAGTGDNSPLHF. The CDR3 DNA reads as TGTGCCAGCAGCTTATCGGCCGGGACAGGGGATAATTCACCCCTCCACTTT.

This clone occurred once. This chain joins TRBV30 and TRBJ2-7; D is possibly TRBD2 (7 bases). The CDR3 sequence is 15 residues long. Germline assignment: CDR1 GTSNPN and CDR2 SVGIG (reference sequence). The ends were cut back, 2 bases at V and 2 bases at J, with 16 bases in the middle. CDR3 sequence reads: CAWSPGGAGAYEQYF. For the CDR3, the DNA is TGTGCCTGGAGTCCTGGGGGGGCCGGGGCCTACGAGCAGTACTTC.

This clone was counted only a few times. The chain recombines TRBV5-1 with TRBJ2-7; TRBD2 matches at 7 bases. V was clipped by 4 bases and J by 0 bases; unmatched bases: 4. Looked up from germline, CDR1 is SGHRS and CDR2 is YFSETQ. The CDR3 consists of 14 residues. The CDR3 coding sequence is TGCGCCAGCAGCCTCTGGGAGGGCTCCTACGAGCAGTACTTC. This codes for CASSLWEGSYEQYF.

This chain connects TRBV7-2 to TRBJ1-2; D gene uncertain. V was clipped by 1 base and J by 8 bases, with 11 bases between them. The germline CDR1 and CDR2 sequences are SGHTA and FQGNSA. The CDR3 runs to 13 residues. The CDR3 bases are TGTGCCAGCAGCTTAGGGACGTCTATGGGCTACACCTTC. It yields the protein CASSLGTSMGYTF.

CDR3 in amino acids: CASSTRDRQYEQYF. The CDR3 bases are TGTGCCAGCAGTACCCGGGACCGCCAATACGAGCAGTACTTC. The rearrangement links TRBV28 to TRBJ2-7, with D perhaps given as TRBD1 or TRBD2 (5 bases each). Germline-derived CDR1 and CDR2 are MDHEN and SYDVKM. The V and J ends lost 5 bases and 4 bases respectively, with 15 bases between them. The CDR3 is made up of 14 amino acids.

V gene TRBV5-4 combines with J gene TRBJ2-7, with 7 bases matching TRBD2. The CDR3 runs to 15 residues. V lost 0 bases to trimming and J lost 5 bases; unmatched junction nucleotides: 8. The germline gives CDR1 SGHNT, CDR2 YYREEE (reference sequence). CDR3 protein: CASSLEVGGWDEQYF. The CDR3 DNA reads TGTGCCAGCAGCTTGGAAGTGGGAGGGTGGGACGAGCAGTACTTC.

The V call is TRBV7-9, the J call TRBJ2-2, with 14 positions matching TRBD2. This CDR3 is 18 amino acids long. Trimming removed 2 bases from V and 7 bases from J; junction bases left unmatched: 9. Germline V lookup: CDR1 SEHNR, CDR2 FQNEAQ (reference sequence). CDR3 protein: CASSLPWTSGGPIGELFF. CDR3 bases: TGTGCCAGCAGCTTACCCTGGACTAGCGGGGGGCCCATCGGGGAGCTGTTTTTT. Filled out from reference TRBV7-9 and TRBJ2-2, the complete variable domain reads DTGVSQNPRHKITKRGQNVTFRCDPISEHNRLYWYRQTLGQGPEFLTYFQNEAQLEKSRLLSDRFSAERPKGSFSTLEIQRTEQGDSAMYLCASSLPWTSGGPIGELFFGEGSRLTVL.

The CDR3 reads CASSLTGMNNQPQHF. CDR3 coding DNA: TGTGCCAGCAGCTTAACGGGGATGAACAATCAGCCCCAGCATTTT. V is TRBV7-2 and J is TRBJ1-5; D is unresolved. The CDR3 has 15 residues. CDR1 and CDR2 (germline): SGHTA, FQGNSA. V lost 2 bases and J 3 bases, leaving 11 bases between the germline ends.

V usage is TRBV30 and J usage is TRBJ2-2; TRBD1 matches at 9 bases. Germline V lookup: CDR1 GTSNPN, CDR2 SVGIG (reference sequence). The V gene end was trimmed by 1 base and the J gene end by 4 bases; junction bases not matched to a gene: 10. This CDR3 is 17 amino acids long. The CDR3 sequence: CAWSALRDRETTGELFF. The CDR3 DNA reads TGTGCCTGGAGTGCCCTCCGGGACAGGGAGACCACCGGGGAGCTGTTTTTT.